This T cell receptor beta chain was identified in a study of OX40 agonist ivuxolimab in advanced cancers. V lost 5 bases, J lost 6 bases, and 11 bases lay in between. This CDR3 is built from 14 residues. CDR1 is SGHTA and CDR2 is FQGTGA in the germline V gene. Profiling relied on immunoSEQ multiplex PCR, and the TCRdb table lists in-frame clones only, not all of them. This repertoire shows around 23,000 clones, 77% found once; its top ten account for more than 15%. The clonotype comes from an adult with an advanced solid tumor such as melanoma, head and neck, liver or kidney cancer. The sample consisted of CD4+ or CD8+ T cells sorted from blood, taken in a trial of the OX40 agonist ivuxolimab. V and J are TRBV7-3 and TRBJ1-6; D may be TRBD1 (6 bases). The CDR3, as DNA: TGTGCCAGCAGCCAGGGGTCGGGTAATTCACCCCTCCACTTT. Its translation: CASSQGSGNSPLHF.